This T cell receptor (beta chain) was profiled in a study of T cells in Graves' hyperthyroidism and ophthalmopathy. Study at large: Peripheral blood was taken when the disease was first diagnosed, before any treatment began.

Diagnosis rested on symptoms, serum thyroxine and TRAb, thyroid ultrasound, and orbital computed tomography. This sample holds PBMCs from about 10 ml fresh peripheral blood. This clonotype was detected many times. TCR beta CDR3 regions were amplified from RNA. First-round RT-PCR targeting the TCR CDR3 was performed with the HTBI primer set. In TCRdb, the multiplex PCR reads were re-called with MiXCR into one record per CDR3 protein. The sample carries 530,000 or so distinct CDR3 sequences, approximately 24% recorded once. V shed 6 bases, J shed 5 bases, and the junction held 8 bases outside the gene matches. The CDR3 length is 14 residues. Germline V lookup: CDR1 MNHEY, CDR2 SVGAGI.

This sequence originates from a young woman with Graves' ophthalmopathy. The J gene is TRBJ2-5, the V gene TRBV6-5; 8 nucleotides line up with TRBD2. The sample was blood. The CDR3 region has the DNA TGTGCCAGCAGAAGGGGACTAGGGCAGGAGACCCAGTACTTC. Protein: CASRRGLGQETQYF.